These 13 T cell receptor beta chains originate from one sample sequenced in a study of T cell responses to AZD1222 COVID-19 vaccine. Only in-frame clones appear in the TCRdb table, and some are missing; sequencing was by immunoSEQ multiplex PCR. The sample yields approximately 120,000 clones, about 88% seen once. The material was peripheral blood, obtained on day 0 of AZD1222 vaccination. The source is an adult in good health.

The CDR3 coding sequence is TGTGCCAGCAGCCCCTTTAGAGGGGCTACTGAAGCTTTCTTT. It specifies CASSPFRGATEAFF. V and J are TRBV7-2 and TRBJ1-1; tentative D call: TRBD1 (5 bases). Per the germline V gene, CDR1 is SGHTA and CDR2 is FQGNSA. The V end lost 5 bases, the J end lost 5 bases, and 15 bases lay between the germline ends. This CDR3 has 14 residues.

The chain's CDR3 is CASSFSEVEQFF. In nucleotides, the CDR3 is TGTGCCAGCAGCTTCAGCGAGGTTGAGCAGTTCTTC. The chain links TRBV5-6 to TRBJ2-1; D remains ambiguous. This CDR3 comprises 12 residues. V shed 2 bases and J shed 9 bases, with 9 bases lying between them. CDR1 and CDR2 from the germline V gene are SGHDT and YYEEEE. The full variable domain, its missing parts supplied by reference TRBV5-6 and TRBJ2-1, is DAGVTQSPTHLIKTRGQQVTLRCSPKSGHDTVSWYQQALGQGPQFIFQYYEEEERQRGNFPDRFSGHQFPNYSSELNVNALLLGDSALYLCASSFSEVEQFFGPGTRLTVL.

This clone occurred once. The gene calls are TRBV13 and TRBJ2-5; D not certain. CDR3 length: 15 amino acids. CDR1 and CDR2 from the germline V gene are PRHDT and FYEKMQ (reference sequence). Trimming took off 4 bases at V and 2 bases at J, with 14 bases between the two ends. CDR3 in amino acids: CASSSRRAPQETQYF. Written as DNA, the CDR3 is TGTGCCAGCAGCTCCCGACGGGCTCCGCAAGAGACCCAGTACTTC.

The rearrangement uses TRBV30 and TRBJ1-6; a weak D match, TRBD1 (6 bases). Trimming removed 3 bases at V and 10 bases at J, with 19 bases between. The CDR3 totals 15 residues. CDR1 GTSNPN and CDR2 SVGIG come from the germline V gene (reference sequence). The CDR3 reads CAWSATGTAESPLHF. The DNA of the CDR3 is TGTGCCTGGAGCGCTACAGGGACCGCGGAATCACCCCTCCACTTT.

The chain uses TRBV6-6 and TRBJ1-5; 9 bases match TRBD1. The junction had 3 bases not matched to a gene; V was cut back by 0 bases and J by 3 bases. The CDR3 loop spans 16 amino acids. Per the germline V gene, CDR1 is MNHNY and CDR2 is SVGAGI (reference sequence). The DNA of the CDR3 is TGTGCCAGCAGTTACTCGGGGACAGGGTACAATCAGCCCCAGCATTTT. Protein sequence: CASSYSGTGYNQPQHF.

This clone occurred a few times. At the DNA level, this CDR3 is encoded by other sequences in the same sample as well. The V gene is TRBV10-3, the J gene TRBJ2-3; D is unclear. The V gene's germline CDR1 is ENHRY and CDR2 SYGVKD. The CDR3 length is 11 residues. The germline V and J ends were trimmed by 2 bases and 3 bases, with 0 bases remaining between them. The chain's CDR3 is CAISETDTQYF. CDR3 DNA sequence: TGTGCCATCAGTGAGACAGATACGCAGTATTTT.

The chain links TRBV27 to TRBJ1-2, with D maybe TRBD1 (6 bases). Between the trimmed V and J ends, which lost 5 bases and 1 base, there was a span of 26 bases. Germline V CDR1 and CDR2: MNHEY, SMNVEV (reference sequence). This CDR3 contains 19 residues. The CDR3, as DNA: TGTGCCAGCAGTCACAGAGACGGACAAGGGGGGGCGGTTAACTATGGCTACACCTTC. Residues: CASSHRDGQGGAVNYGYTF.

The chain joins TRBV5-1 to TRBJ2-3, with 9 bases matching TRBD2. The germline CDR1 and CDR2 sequences are SGHRS and YFSETQ. The V gene end was trimmed by 3 bases and the J gene end by 4 bases; junction bases not matched to a gene: 3. CDR3 length equals 14 residues. The CDR3 reads CASSSGGGADTQYF. The CDR3 nucleotides read TGCGCCAGCAGCTCCGGCGGGGGGGCAGATACGCAGTATTTT.

This clone was counted a single time. This chain links TRBV9 with TRBJ1-2; 9 positions match TRBD1. The CDR3 is made up of 16 amino acids. The trim removed 3 bases at V and 2 bases at J, leaving 8 bases unmatched. Germline values: CDR1 SGDLS, CDR2 YYNGEE. The CDR3 nucleotides read TGTGCCAGCAGCGCTACCGGGACAGGGATAAACTATGGCTACACCTTC. As protein: CASSATGTGINYGYTF.

The CDR3 coding sequence is TGTGCCAGCAGCTTAAGACAGGTTCCCTACGAGCAGTACTTC. Protein sequence: CASSLRQVPYEQYF. V is TRBV3-1 (or the pseudogene TRBV3-2) and J is TRBJ2-7; a weak D match, TRBD1 (6 bases). Deletions cut 5 bases from V and 2 bases from J, with 13 bases between. The CDR3 is 14 amino acids. The germline gives CDR1 LGHDT, CDR2 YNNKEL (reference sequence).

This chain uses TRBV4-3 with TRBJ1-3; D remains unclear. The CDR3 covers 15 residues. Germline CDR1 is LGHNA and CDR2 is YSLEER. Trimming pared 0 bases from V and 0 bases from J, leaving 6 bases between. The CDR3 region is CASSQDTSSGNTIYF. Written as DNA, the CDR3 is TGCGCCAGCAGCCAAGACACCAGCTCTGGAAACACCATATATTTT.

This clone was seen once. CDR3 protein: CASSLVGSSNEKLFF. For the CDR3, the DNA is TGTGCCAGCAGCTTAGTCGGGAGTAGCAATGAAAAACTGTTTTTT. The chain combines TRBV5-6 with TRBJ1-4; D gene uncertain. V gave up 2 bases and J gave up 5 bases, with 13 bases separating them. In germline, CDR1 is SGHDT, CDR2 YYEEEE. The length of the CDR3 is 15 residues.

The CDR3 sequence is CASSESTRQGGEKLFF. The CDR3 DNA follows: TGCGCCAGCAGCGAGTCAACCCGGCAGGGAGGGGAAAAACTGTTTTTT. This chain joins TRBV5-1 and TRBJ1-4; weak D call: TRBD1 (5 bases). Germline V gives CDR1 SGHRS, CDR2 YFSETQ. The CDR3 consists of 16 residues. With 4 bases removed from V and 8 bases from J, the gap between germline ends came to 21 bases.